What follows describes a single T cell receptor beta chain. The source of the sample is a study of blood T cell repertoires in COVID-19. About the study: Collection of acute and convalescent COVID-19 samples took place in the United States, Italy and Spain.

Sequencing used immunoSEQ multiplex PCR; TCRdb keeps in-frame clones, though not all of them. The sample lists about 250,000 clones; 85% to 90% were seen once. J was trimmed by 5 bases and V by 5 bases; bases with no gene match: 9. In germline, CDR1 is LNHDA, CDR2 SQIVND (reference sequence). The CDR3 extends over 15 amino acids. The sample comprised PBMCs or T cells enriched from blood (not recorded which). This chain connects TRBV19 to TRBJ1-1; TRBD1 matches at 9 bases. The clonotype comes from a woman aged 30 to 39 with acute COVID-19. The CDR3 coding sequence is TGTGCCAGTAGTGGAACAGGGGGCGTAAGGACTGAAGCTTTCTTT. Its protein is CASSGTGGVRTEAFF.